This entry describes one TCR beta chain. The antigen is not known. These data belong to a study of cytomegalovirus exposure and HLA in healthy donors. General study points: The study listed around 150 cytomegalovirus-associated TCR beta chains. Links to common viral pathogens appeared, in a later analysis, for several of the most significant clusters. For most TCR beta V segments, an earlier analysis put the productive rate at about 90% or about 30% of the time.

PCR used 60 Vbeta primers and 13 Jbeta primers. Clones were sequenced by immunoSEQ multiplex PCR, and TCRdb holds only the in-frame ones, with some missing. Counted here are about 240,000 clones, about 81% occurring once; the ten biggest clones make up about 7.3%. Germline assignment: CDR1 SNHLY and CDR2 FYNNEI. The CDR3 loop spans 15 amino acids. Trimming at V came to 3 bases and at J to 4 bases, leaving 6 bases not matched to a gene. The TCR originated in a woman between 55 and 75 years old in good health and CMV-seropositive. The chain is built from TRBV2 and TRBJ1-2; TRBD1 agrees at 9 bases. The sample taken for sequencing was PBMCs. CDR3 nucleotide sequence: TGTGCCAGCAGTGATCCCGGGACAGGGTCCTATGGCTACACCTTC. It translates to CASSDPGTGSYGYTF. Based on the CDR3 plus reference TRBV2 and TRBJ1-2, the full variable domain is EPEVTQTPSHQVTQMGQEVILRCVPISNHLYFYWYRQILGQKVEFLVSFYNNEISEKSEIFDDQFSVERPDGSNFTLKIRSTKLEDSAMYFCASSDPGTGSYGYTFGSGTRLTVV.